The sequence of this T cell receptor (beta chain) was determined in a study of T-cell reconstitution after alpha-beta-depleted transplantation in children (dated by TCRdb to about 2016). The study in broad terms: Using TCR repertoire profiling, the study quantitatively followed how T-cell immune reconstitution unfolded in children after TCRalphabeta/CD19-depleted allogeneic hematopoietic cell transplantation. What the work shows at the level of the full study, not this receptor alone: Over subsequent months, a decline in hyperexpanded clone frequencies was noted, and after one year, T-cell counts and TCRbeta diversity were mostly ascribed to newly produced T cells. Apparently early alphabetaT-cell count recovery about two months after transplant reportedly relied on only several hundred rapidly expanded clones derived from non-depleted graft cells. In some patients, the high TCRbeta diversity seen at day 60 was put down to recipient T cells and intrathymic progenitors that had survived conditioning.

This clonotype was counted many times. It has no known antigen specificity. No much larger clone exists at a distance of one base, and base qualities are not known. Library generation was performed with PCR. Sequencing was performed on an Illumina HiSeq 2500. TCR library preparation used molecular barcoding, with unique molecular identifiers applied to normalize quantification of the TCRbeta repertoire. The public reads were quality trimmed at Q25 with fastp and then assembled into clones with MiXCR by TCRdb, keeping productive beta chains. For every CDR3 protein sequence, its rows merge into one entry that carries the most common genes and DNA. Present in this sample are about 200,000 distinct CDR3 sequences, about 6% of which were seen just once. The top ten clonotypes cover 4.5% of the sample. The CDR3, cysteine through phenylalanine, is 14 amino acids long. The retained sequence is limited to the CDR3, 42 bases, with the frame set at the first base. For CDR1 and CDR2, the germline V gene lists LGHNA and YNFKEQ. V and J lose 4 bases and 7 bases, and a span of 14 bases separates them.

The sample's treatment or condition label, in plain terms: allogeneic hematopoietic cell transplantation with graft depleted of TCRalphabeta T cells and CD19 B cells. Transplant recipients were children who received TCRalphabeta/CD19-depleted allogeneic hematopoietic cell grafts. The receptor was isolated from a girl in the first two years of life with combined immunodeficiency, due to receive a stem cell transplant. Rearrangement joined TRBV4-2 to TRBJ2-1; the D gene is perhaps TRBD1, from 6 matching bases. The specimen comprised PBMCs, sampled before TCRalphabeta/CD19-depleted stem cell transplant. CDR3 loop: CASSPRGSGNEQFF. The nucleotide sequence is TGTGCCAGCAGCCCCAGGGGATCGGGGAATGAGCAGTTCTTC.